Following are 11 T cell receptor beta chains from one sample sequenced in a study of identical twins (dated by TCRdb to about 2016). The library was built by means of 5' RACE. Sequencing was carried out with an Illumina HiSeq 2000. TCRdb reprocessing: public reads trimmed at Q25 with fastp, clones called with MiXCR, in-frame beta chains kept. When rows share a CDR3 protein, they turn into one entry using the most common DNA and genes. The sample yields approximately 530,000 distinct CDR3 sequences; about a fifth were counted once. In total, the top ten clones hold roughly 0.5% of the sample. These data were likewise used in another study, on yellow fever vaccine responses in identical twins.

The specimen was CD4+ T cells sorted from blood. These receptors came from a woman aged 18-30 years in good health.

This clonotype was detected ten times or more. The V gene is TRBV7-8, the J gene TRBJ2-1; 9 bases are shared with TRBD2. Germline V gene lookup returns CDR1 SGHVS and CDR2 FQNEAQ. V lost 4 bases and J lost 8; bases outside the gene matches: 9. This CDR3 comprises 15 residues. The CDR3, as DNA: TGTGCCAGCAGCTCCGGGACTAGCAGGATTGATGAGCAGTTCTTC. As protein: CASSSGTSRIDEQFF.

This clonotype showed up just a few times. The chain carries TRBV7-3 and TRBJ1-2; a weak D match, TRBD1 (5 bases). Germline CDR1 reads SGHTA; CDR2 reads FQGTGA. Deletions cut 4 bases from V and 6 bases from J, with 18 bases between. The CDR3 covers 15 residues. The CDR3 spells CASSSGPGTPNGYTF. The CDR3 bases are TGTGCCAGCAGCTCCGGGCCGGGGACCCCCAATGGCTACACCTTC.

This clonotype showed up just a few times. CDR3 bases: TGTGCCAGCAGTGAATTTAAGTCCGGTGGCTACACCTTC. Its translation: CASSEFKSGGYTF. The chain combines TRBV25-1 with TRBJ1-2; D call uncertain. The CDR3 spans 13 residues. V lost 1 base to trimming and J lost 7 bases, with 10 bases between them. CDR1 is MGHDK and CDR2 is SYGVNS in the germline V gene.

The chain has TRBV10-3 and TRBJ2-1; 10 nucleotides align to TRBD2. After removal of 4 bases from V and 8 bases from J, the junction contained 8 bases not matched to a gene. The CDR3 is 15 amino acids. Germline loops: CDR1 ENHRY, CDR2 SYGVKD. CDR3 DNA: TGTGCCATCAGTGGGGGCGGGACTAGCGAGGATGAGCAGTTCTTC. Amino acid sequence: CAISGGGTSEDEQFF.

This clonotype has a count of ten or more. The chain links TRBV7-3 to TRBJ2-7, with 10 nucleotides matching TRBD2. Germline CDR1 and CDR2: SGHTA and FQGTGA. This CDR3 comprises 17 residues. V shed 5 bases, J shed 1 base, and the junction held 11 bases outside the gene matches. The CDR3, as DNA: TGTGCCAGCAGCCCCGGTCCCGGACTAGCGGAGTCCTACGAGCAGTACTTC. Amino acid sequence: CASSPGPGLAESYEQYF.

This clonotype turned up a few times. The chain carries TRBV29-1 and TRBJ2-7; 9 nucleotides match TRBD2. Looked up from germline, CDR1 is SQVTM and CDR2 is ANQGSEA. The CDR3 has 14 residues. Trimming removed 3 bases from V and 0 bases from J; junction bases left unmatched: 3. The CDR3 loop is CSVEASGVSYEQYF. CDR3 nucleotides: TGCAGCGTTGAGGCTAGCGGGGTCTCCTACGAGCAGTACTTC.

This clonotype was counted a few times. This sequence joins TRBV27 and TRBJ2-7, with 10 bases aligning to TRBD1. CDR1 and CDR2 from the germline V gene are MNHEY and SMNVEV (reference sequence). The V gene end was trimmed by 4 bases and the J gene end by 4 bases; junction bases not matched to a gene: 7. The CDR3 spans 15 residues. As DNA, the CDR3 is TGTGCCAGCAGTTCCCGACAGGGGGCTGGATACGAGCAGTACTTC. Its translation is CASSSRQGAGYEQYF.

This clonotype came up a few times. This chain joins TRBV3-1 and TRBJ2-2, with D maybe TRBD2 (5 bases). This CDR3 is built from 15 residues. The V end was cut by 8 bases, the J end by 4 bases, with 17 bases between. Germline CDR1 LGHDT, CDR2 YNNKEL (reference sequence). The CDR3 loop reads CASSWAGSATGELFF. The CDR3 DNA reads TGTGCCAGCTCTTGGGCGGGTTCGGCCACCGGGGAGCTGTTTTTT.

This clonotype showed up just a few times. The chain's CDR3 is CASSLGGSSNQPQHF. CDR3 bases: TGTGCCAGCAGTTTAGGTGGCTCCAGCAATCAGCCCCAGCATTTT. V gene TRBV12-3 or TRBV12-4 combines with J gene TRBJ1-5; D remains unclear. Trimming shortened V by 1 base and J by 1 base, and 8 bases separated the two germline ends. CDR3 length: 15 amino acids.

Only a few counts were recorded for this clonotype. The CDR3 spells CASSLAGTGTGELFF. CDR3 coding DNA: TGTGCCAGCAGCCTAGCGGGGACGGGTACCGGGGAGCTGTTTTTT. This chain joins TRBV12-3 or TRBV12-4 and TRBJ2-2; 9 bases match TRBD2. The CDR3 has 15 residues. J gave up 5 bases and V 6 bases, and 7 bases lay outside the gene matches.

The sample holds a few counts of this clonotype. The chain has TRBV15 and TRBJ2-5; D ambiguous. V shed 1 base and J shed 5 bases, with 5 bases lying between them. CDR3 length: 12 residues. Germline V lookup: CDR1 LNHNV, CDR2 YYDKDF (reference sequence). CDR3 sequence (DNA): TGTGCCACCAGCAGAGCTTGGGAGACCCAGTACTTC. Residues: CATSRAWETQYF.